One TCR beta chain is described in this entry. CDR3 length equals 14 residues. Germline V gives CDR1 SNHLY, CDR2 FYNNEI. J lost 14 bases, V lost 8 bases, and 13 bases had no gene match. This record belongs to a study of T cell changes during pregnancy in multiple sclerosis. Sequencing was performed with immunoSEQ multiplex PCR; in TCRdb, only in-frame clones are kept and a portion is missing. Altogether about 86,000 clones are present, around 93% being singletons, with the ten largest covering around 1.7%. The clonotype was recovered from a female donor in good health, enrolled as a control in a pregnancy study. V is TRBV2 and J is TRBJ1-4; 11 nucleotides line up with TRBD1. The specimen was peripheral blood, collected in the first trimester of pregnancy. DNA of the CDR3: TGTGCCAGCGCGTCCCAAGGACAGGGGGCCACGCTGTTTTTT. Encoded protein: CASASQGQGATLFF.